This passage covers 18 T cell receptor beta chains from one sample sequenced in a study of T cell responses to AZD1222 COVID-19 vaccine. The assay was immunoSEQ multiplex PCR, and TCRdb's table has in-frame clones only and misses some. The sample has around 84,000 clones; 80% to 90% are singletons. The sample in question was peripheral blood, obtained on day 0 of AZD1222 vaccination. The origin of the receptors is an adult in good health.

The J gene is TRBJ2-2, the V gene TRBV7-9; no clear D. The CDR3 has 14 amino acids. Germline values: CDR1 SEHNR, CDR2 FQNEAQ (reference sequence). Trimming took off 5 bases at V and 7 bases at J, with 14 bases between the two ends. The CDR3 DNA follows: TGTGCCAGCAGCCACGAACAGTGGGGCGGGGAGCTGTTTTTT. It encodes CASSHEQWGGELFF.

This clone was seen a single time. V gene TRBV3-1 (or the pseudogene TRBV3-2) combines with J gene TRBJ2-3; possibly TRBD2 for D (6 bases). Trimming took off 0 bases at V and 4 bases at J, with 11 bases between the two ends. From germline, CDR1 is LGHDT and CDR2 YNNKEL (reference sequence). CDR3 length equals 15 residues. The CDR3 spells CASSQDLEGADTQYF. In DNA form, the CDR3 reads TGTGCCAGCAGCCAAGATCTGGAGGGAGCAGATACGCAGTATTTT.

This rearrangement joins TRBV20-1 to TRBJ1-4; D is uncertain. Trimming pared 2 bases from V and 5 bases from J, leaving 3 bases between. The CDR3 consists of 11 residues. The germline V gene encodes CDR1 DFQATT and CDR2 SNEGSKA (reference sequence). The CDR3 DNA is TGCAGTGCTAGAAAGAATGAAAAACTGTTTTTT. It codes for CSARKNEKLFF.

The rearrangement uses TRBV15 and TRBJ2-2; tentatively, D is TRBD1 (5 bases). The CDR3 is 16 residues long. The germline V gene encodes CDR1 LNHNV and CDR2 YYDKDF (reference sequence). V was shortened by 0 bases and J by 4 bases, with 12 bases between the two germline ends. Here the CDR3 DNA reads TGTGCCACCAGCAGAGATCCGGCAGGGATCACCGGGGAGCTGTTTTTT. It codes for CATSRDPAGITGELFF.

CDR3 in amino acids: CASSEGATGDGYTF. The CDR3, as DNA: TGTGCCAGCAGTGAAGGCGCGACAGGGGATGGCTACACCTTC. This chain uses TRBV6-1 with TRBJ1-2; 8 nucleotides agree with TRBD1. V was pared by 1 base and J by 6 bases, with 4 bases of the junction left unmatched. This CDR3 is 14 amino acids long. Germline CDR1 is MNHNS and CDR2 is SASEGT.

In DNA form, the CDR3 reads TGTGCCAGCAGTTTCTATAAGAACTACGAGCAGTACTTC. It translates to CASSFYKNYEQYF. The V gene is TRBV27, the J gene TRBJ2-7; no definite D call. The CDR3 is 13 residues long. V was clipped by 3 bases and J by 3 bases, with 9 bases between them. CDR1 MNHEY and CDR2 SMNVEV come from the germline V gene (reference sequence).

This chain connects TRBV5-1 to TRBJ2-5, with 13 bases identical to TRBD2. Per germline, CDR1 SGHRS and CDR2 YFSETQ. The J segment lost 4 bases and the V segment lost 0 bases, leaving 6 bases of the junction unmatched. There are 17 residues in the CDR3. DNA for the CDR3: TGCGCCAGCAGCTTGGTACTAGCGGGAGGGCCGGGAGAGACCCAGTACTTC. It translates to CASSLVLAGGPGETQYF. The whole variable domain, remainder taken from reference TRBV5-1 and TRBJ2-5, is KAGVTQTPRYLIKTRGQQVTLSCSPISGHRSVSWYQQTPGQGLQFLFEYFSETQRNKGNFPGRFSGRQFSNSRSEMNVSTLELGDSALYLCASSLVLAGGPGETQYFGPGTRLLVL.

This clone was detected only a few times. The V and J genes are TRBV6-4 and TRBJ2-7; possible D gene TRBD1, 6 bases. The CDR3 has 13 amino acids. CDR1 is MRHNA, CDR2 SNTAGT, per germline. Trimming shortened V by 2 bases and J by 6 bases, and 11 bases separated the two germline ends. The CDR3 bases are TGTGCCAGCAGTGACAGGGGGAAGTGCGAGCAGTACTTC. Translating it yields CASSDRGKCEQYF.

This chain uses TRBV9 with TRBJ2-1; 7 positions agree with TRBD2. Germline trimming cut 4 bases from V and 7 bases from J; bases unmatched to any gene: 23. The CDR3 covers 19 residues. Per germline, CDR1 SGDLS and CDR2 YYNGEE. The CDR3 nucleotides are TGTGCCAGCAGCCCCCGTGCTCCCCCCGGGACGGGAGGAGGGAATGAGCAGTTCTTC. This sequence encodes CASSPRAPPGTGGGNEQFF.

The chain carries TRBV5-1 and TRBJ2-7, with D tentatively TRBD1 or TRBD2 (5 bases each). V lost 4 bases and J lost 1, with 18 bases in between. Germline V gene data show CDR1 as SGHRS and CDR2 as YFSETQ. The CDR3 loop spans 16 amino acids. CDR3 sequence: CASSRPPGTESYEQYF. The DNA of the CDR3 is TGCGCCAGCAGCCGGCCACCCGGGACGGAATCCTACGAGCAGTACTTC.

The CDR3 nucleotides are TGTGCCAGCAGCTTAGGGGAAGGTTTCGAGACGGTTGGCTACACCTTC. Encoded protein: CASSLGEGFETVGYTF. The rearrangement links TRBV11-2 to TRBJ1-2; D is unclear. Germline CDR1 SGHAT, CDR2 FQNNGV. V dropped 1 base and J dropped 7 bases, with 19 bases sitting between them. The CDR3 is made up of 16 amino acids.

This chain's CDR3 is CASSTSGTGNEKLFF. The CDR3 DNA sequence: TGTGCCAGCAGCACATCCGGGACAGGGAATGAAAAACTGTTTTTT. This chain joins TRBV11-1 and TRBJ1-4; TRBD1 matches 9 bases. Looked up from germline, CDR1 is SGHAT and CDR2 is FQDESV (reference sequence). The V segment lost 5 bases and the J segment 5 bases; nucleotides outside the gene matches: 6. The CDR3 extends over 15 amino acids.

V and J are TRBV25-1 and TRBJ2-3; D uncertain. The V end lost 3 bases, the J end lost 0 bases, and 7 bases lay between the germline ends. Germline CDR1 MGHDK, CDR2 SYGVNS. This CDR3 has 14 residues. The CDR3 sequence is CASSDGRSTDTQYF. Written as DNA, the CDR3 is TGTGCCAGCAGTGACGGAAGAAGCACAGATACGCAGTATTTT.

This clone was picked up one time. The same CDR3 can be traced to other DNA sequences in this sample. The chain uses TRBV28 and TRBJ1-4; D remains unclear. The V gene's germline CDR1 is MDHEN and CDR2 SYDVKM. This CDR3 region has 11 residues. Deletions cut 3 bases from V and 8 bases from J, with 4 bases between. The chain's CDR3 is CASSLREKLFF. CDR3 sequence (DNA): TGTGCCAGCAGTTTGAGGGAAAAACTGTTTTTT.

The chain uses TRBV5-4 and TRBJ2-5; D possibly corresponds to TRBD1 (5 bases). V shed 0 bases and J shed 0 bases, with 9 bases lying between them. The CDR3 loop spans 15 amino acids. Germline V gene lookup returns CDR1 SGHNT and CDR2 YYREEE (reference sequence). The CDR3 DNA reads as TGTGCCAGCAGCTTGGGATGGACAAACCAAGAGACCCAGTACTTC. Translation: CASSLGWTNQETQYF.

The genes are TRBV6-4 and TRBJ1-1, with D unclear. This CDR3 comprises 13 residues. Per the germline V gene, CDR1 is MRHNA and CDR2 is SNTAGT. V dropped 0 bases and J dropped 0 bases, with 2 bases sitting between them. The CDR3 protein is CASSDSVNTEAFF. In DNA form, the CDR3 reads TGTGCCAGCAGTGACTCGGTGAACACTGAAGCTTTCTTT.

The V call is TRBV11-3, the J call TRBJ2-3; TRBD2 matches 8 bases. With V trimmed by 4 bases and J by 0 bases, 6 bases remained unmatched. CDR1 SGHNT and CDR2 YENEEA come from the germline V gene. This CDR3 spans 16 amino acids. CDR3 sequence: CASSYGTRFSTDTQYF. The CDR3 DNA reads TGTGCCAGCAGCTATGGGACTAGGTTTAGCACAGATACGCAGTATTTT.

The chain uses TRBV29-1 and TRBJ2-5; TRBD2 matches 8 bases. The CDR3 is made up of 12 amino acids. Germline CDR1 is SQVTM and CDR2 is ANQGSEA. V shed 1 base and J 9 bases; nucleotides not matched to a gene: 4. The CDR3: CSVEGREESQYF. The CDR3 coding sequence is TGCAGCGTTGAAGGGCGGGAGGAGTCCCAGTACTTC.